This TCR beta chain appears in the sequencing data of a study of T cell responses to AZD1222 COVID-19 vaccine. After removal of 1 base from V and 7 bases from J, the junction contained 2 bases not matched to a gene. Germline V gives CDR1 SNHLY, CDR2 FYNNEI. The length of the CDR3 is 15 residues. Clones were sequenced by immunoSEQ multiplex PCR, and TCRdb holds only the in-frame ones, with some missing. The top ten clones hold roughly 5% of a sample with about 110,000 clones, roughly four fifths of them seen once. This receptor was taken from an adult in good health. The V and J genes are TRBV2 and TRBJ2-2; 11 bases match TRBD2. This sample comprised peripheral blood, obtained on day 0 of AZD1222 vaccination. CDR3 bases: TGTGCCAGCAGTGAAGTCCTAGCGGGGGGCGGGGAGCTGTTTTTT. This gives the protein CASSEVLAGGGELFF.